This TCR beta chain was sequenced for a study of blood T cell repertoires in COVID-19. Libraries were prepared by immunoSEQ multiplex PCR; TCRdb keeps only in-frame clonotypes and omits some of them. The sample shows 350,000 to 450,000 clones, roughly four fifths of them seen only once. The CDR3 is made up of 14 amino acids. Germline assignment: CDR1 SQVTM and CDR2 ANQGSEA. The V gene lost 1 base and the J gene lost 3 bases, with 12 bases spanning the gap. This chain uses TRBV29-1 with TRBJ1-2; tentative D call: TRBD1 (5 bases). Sequencing was performed on PBMCs or T cells enriched from blood (not recorded which). The TCR sequence derives from a woman between 50 and 59 years old who had recovered from COVID-19. CDR3 residues: CSVEGSGPYYGYTF. For the CDR3, the DNA is TGCAGCGTTGAAGGTTCAGGGCCCTACTATGGCTACACCTTC.